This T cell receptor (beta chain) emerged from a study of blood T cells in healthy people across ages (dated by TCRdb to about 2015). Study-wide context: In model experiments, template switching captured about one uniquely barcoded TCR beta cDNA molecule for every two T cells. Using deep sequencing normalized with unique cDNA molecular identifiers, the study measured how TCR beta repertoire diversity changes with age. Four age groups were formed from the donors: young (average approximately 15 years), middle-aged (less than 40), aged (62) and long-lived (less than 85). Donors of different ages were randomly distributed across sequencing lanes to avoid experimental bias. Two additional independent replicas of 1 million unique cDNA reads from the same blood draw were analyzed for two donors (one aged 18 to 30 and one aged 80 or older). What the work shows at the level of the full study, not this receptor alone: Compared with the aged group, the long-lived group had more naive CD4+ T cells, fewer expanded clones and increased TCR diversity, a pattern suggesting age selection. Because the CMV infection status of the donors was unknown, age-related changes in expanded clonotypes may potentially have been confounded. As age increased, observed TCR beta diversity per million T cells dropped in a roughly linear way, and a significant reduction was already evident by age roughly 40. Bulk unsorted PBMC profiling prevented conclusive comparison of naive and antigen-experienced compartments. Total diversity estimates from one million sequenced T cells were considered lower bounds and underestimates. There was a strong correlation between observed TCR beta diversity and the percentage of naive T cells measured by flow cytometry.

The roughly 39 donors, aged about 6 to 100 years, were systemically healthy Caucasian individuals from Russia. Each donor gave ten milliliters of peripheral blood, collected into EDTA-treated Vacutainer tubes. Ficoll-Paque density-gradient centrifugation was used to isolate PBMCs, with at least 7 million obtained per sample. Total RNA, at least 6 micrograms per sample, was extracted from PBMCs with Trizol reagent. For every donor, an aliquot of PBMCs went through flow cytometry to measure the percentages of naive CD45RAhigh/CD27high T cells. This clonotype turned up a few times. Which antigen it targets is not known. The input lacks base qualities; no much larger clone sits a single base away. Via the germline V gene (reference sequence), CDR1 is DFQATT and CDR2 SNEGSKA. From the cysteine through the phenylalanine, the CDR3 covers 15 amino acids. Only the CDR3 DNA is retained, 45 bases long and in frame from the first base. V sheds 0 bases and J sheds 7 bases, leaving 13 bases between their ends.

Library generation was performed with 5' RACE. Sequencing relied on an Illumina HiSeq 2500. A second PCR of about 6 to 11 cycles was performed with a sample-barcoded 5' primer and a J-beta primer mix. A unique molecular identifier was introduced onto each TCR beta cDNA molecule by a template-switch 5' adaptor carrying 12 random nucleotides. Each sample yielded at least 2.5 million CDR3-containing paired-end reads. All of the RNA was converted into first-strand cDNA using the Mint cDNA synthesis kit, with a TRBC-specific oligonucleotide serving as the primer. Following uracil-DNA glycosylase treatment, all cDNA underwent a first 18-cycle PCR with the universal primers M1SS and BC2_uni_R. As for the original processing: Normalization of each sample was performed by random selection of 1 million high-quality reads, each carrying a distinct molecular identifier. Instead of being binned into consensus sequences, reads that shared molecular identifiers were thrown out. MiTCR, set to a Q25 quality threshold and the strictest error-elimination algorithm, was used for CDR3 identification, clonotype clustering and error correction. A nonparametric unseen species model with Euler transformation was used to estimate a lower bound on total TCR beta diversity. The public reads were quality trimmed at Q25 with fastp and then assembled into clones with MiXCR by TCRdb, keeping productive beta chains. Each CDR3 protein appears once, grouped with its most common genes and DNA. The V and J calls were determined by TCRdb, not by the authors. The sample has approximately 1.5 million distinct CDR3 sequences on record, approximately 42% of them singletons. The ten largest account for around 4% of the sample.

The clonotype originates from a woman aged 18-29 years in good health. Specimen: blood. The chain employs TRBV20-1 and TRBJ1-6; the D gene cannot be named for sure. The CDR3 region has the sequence CSARDRLRSNSPLHF. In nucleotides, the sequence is TGCAGTGCTAGAGATCGCTTACGGTCCAATTCACCCCTCCACTTT.